Only a few counts were recorded for the clone carrying this TCR beta chain. Its antigen is as yet unknown. There are 14 residues in the CDR3. Germline CDR1 and CDR2: SNHLY and FYNNEI. Trimming shortened V by 7 bases and J by 3 bases, and 15 bases separated the two germline ends. This sample was taken from a study of beta chain features in type 1 diabetes. Overall study: Comparable age, gender and cell yields were observed in patients relative to healthy donors.

Sorting with CD45RO/CCR7/CD25/CD127/CD95/CD27 yielded naive, central memory, regulatory and stem-like memory CD4+ cells. Regarding the study as a whole: All four CD4+ subsets from Type 1 diabetes patients carried moderately but significantly shorter TCRB CDR3s. An over-representation of cells with high TCR expression could result from cDNA sequencing. In type 1 diabetes patients, VDJ junctions had fewer insertions; deletions at these junctions were more frequent.

The investigators reverse transcribed all of the isolated RNA, so they sequenced expressed TCRB transcripts. TCRdb's table, derived via immunoSEQ multiplex PCR, lists solely in-frame clones and lacks some. This sample has 300,000 or so clones; 9.3% occur once, and the top ten carry 0.9% to 1.1%. The chain employs TRBV2 and TRBJ1-2, with D possibly being TRBD1 (6 bases). The sequencing input was central memory CD4+ T cells from blood. The sequence was obtained from a man aged 25-40 years with type 1 diabetes. The CDR3 DNA sequence: TGTGCCAGCAACTCAGGGGTCGGTGACTATGGCTACACCTTC. Its translation: CASNSGVGDYGYTF.